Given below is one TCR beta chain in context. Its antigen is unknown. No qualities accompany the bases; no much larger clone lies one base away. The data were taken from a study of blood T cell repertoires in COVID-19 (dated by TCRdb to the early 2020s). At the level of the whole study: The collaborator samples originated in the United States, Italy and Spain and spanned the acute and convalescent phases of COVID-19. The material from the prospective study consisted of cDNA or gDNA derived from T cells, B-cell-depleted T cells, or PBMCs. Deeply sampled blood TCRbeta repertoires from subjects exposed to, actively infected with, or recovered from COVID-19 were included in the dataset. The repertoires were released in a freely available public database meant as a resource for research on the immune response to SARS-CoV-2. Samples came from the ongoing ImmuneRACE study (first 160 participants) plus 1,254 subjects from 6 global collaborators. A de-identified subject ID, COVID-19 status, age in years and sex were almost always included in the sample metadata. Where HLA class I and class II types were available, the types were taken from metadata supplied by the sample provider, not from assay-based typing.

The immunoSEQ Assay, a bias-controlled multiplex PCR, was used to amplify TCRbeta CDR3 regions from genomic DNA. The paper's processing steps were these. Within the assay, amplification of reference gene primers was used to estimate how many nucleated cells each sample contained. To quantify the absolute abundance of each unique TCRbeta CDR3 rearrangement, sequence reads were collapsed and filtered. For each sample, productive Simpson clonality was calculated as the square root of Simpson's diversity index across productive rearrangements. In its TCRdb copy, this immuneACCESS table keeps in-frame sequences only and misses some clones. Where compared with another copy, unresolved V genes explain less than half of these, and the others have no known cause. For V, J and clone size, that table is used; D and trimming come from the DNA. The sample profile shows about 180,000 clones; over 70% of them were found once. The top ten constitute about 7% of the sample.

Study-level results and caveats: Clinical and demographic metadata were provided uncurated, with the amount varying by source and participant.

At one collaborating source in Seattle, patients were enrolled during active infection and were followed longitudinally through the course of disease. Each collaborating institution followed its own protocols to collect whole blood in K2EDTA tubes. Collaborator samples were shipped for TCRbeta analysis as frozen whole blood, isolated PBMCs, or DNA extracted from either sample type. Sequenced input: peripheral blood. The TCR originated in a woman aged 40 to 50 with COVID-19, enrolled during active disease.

The nucleotide sequence reads TGTGCCACCAGGCCTGCGGGTGACTATGGCTACACCTTC. Translated, it gives CATRPAGDYGYTF. The chain couples TRBV24-1 to TRBJ1-2; too little of a D gene remains to name it. CDR1 and CDR2 are drawn from the germline V gene: KGHDR, SFDVKD. V and J are truncated by 7 bases and 3 bases respectively, leaving an intervening sequence of 11 bases. The CDR3 runs 13 residues from the cysteine to the phenylalanine. The retained sequence is limited to the CDR3, 39 bases, with the frame set at the first base.